Listed here is a single T cell receptor beta chain. Its antigen is still unknown. This entry comes from a study of beta chain features in type 1 diabetes. Study conclusions and caveats: Moderately but significantly shorter TCRB CDR3s were found in Type 1 diabetes patients in all four CD4+ subsets.

The CDR3 sequence is 15 residues long. CDR1 SGHRS and CDR2 YFSETQ come from the germline V gene. V was shortened by 1 base and J by 0 bases, with 10 bases between the two germline ends. As every portion of the isolated RNA was reverse transcribed, the sequencing read expressed TCRB transcripts. Repertoires were generated with immunoSEQ multiplex PCR, while TCRdb's copy carries only in-frame clones and drops some. Found here are more than 150,000 clones, approximately 10% of them singletons; the top ten hold roughly 0.7%. This TCR came from a woman aged 25 to 39 with type 1 diabetes. The sample was central memory CD4+ T cells from blood. The rearrangement uses TRBV5-1 and TRBJ1-1; D possibly corresponds to TRBD1 (5 bases). The CDR3 protein is CASSLLGGVNTEAFF. Written as DNA, the CDR3 is TGCGCCAGCAGCTTGTTGGGGGGAGTGAACACTGAAGCTTTCTTT.